These 15 T cell receptor beta chains came from one sample sequenced in a study of shared clonotypes between healthy human individuals (dated by TCRdb to 2018 to 2020). The library was made by the immunoSEQ multiplex PCR assay. TCRdb took this table from immuneACCESS and kept in-frame rearrangements with V and J called. Such tables lack part of the clones; where checked against another copy, unresolved V genes explain under half of the gap, and the rest is unexplained. This sample gives about 2.3 million clones in total; around 93% of them show up just once. Jointly, the top ten make up around 0.35% of the sample. The material sequenced was naive CD4+ T cells from PBMCs. Read against the paper, the sample's cell subset or site label means: CD45RA+ positively selected. These receptors all stem from a man aged 18 to 29 in good health. Some clones in this sample may be carry-over from other donors' samples.

J is TRBJ1-1 and V is TRBV28; 12 bases agree with TRBD1. Unmatched junction bases numbered 8, after V lost 3 bases and J lost 0 bases. Germline-derived CDR1 and CDR2 are MDHEN and SYDVKM. This CDR3 contains 18 residues. The CDR3 region is CASSFGWGQGAMNTEAFF. CDR3 coding DNA: TGTGCCAGCAGTTTCGGCTGGGGACAGGGGGCGATGAACACTGAAGCTTTCTTT.

This chain uses TRBV6-1 with TRBJ2-1; no reliable D call. Trimming removed 3 bases at V and 9 bases at J, with 6 bases between. Per germline, CDR1 MNHNS and CDR2 SASEGT. The CDR3 loop spans 11 amino acids. The CDR3, as DNA: TGTGCCAGCAGTGATGAAGTTGAGCAGTTCTTC. Its translation: CASSDEVEQFF.

A note on this clone: The junction departs from the called germline gene at one end, perhaps through a read error. The gene calls are TRBV5-4 and TRBJ1-5, with TRBD1 matching 8 bases. The germline V gene encodes CDR1 SGHNT and CDR2 YYREEE (reference sequence). The CDR3 sequence is 16 residues long. The CDR3 bases are TGTGCTAGCAAGTTTTTTCCCCCGGGACAGGATCAGCCCCAGCATTTT. This sequence encodes CASKFFPPGQDQPQHF.

This clone was found once. This chain joins TRBV11-3 and TRBJ2-1; tentatively, D is TRBD2 (6 bases). The V end was cut by 1 base, the J end by 4 bases, with 14 bases between. Per the germline V gene, CDR1 is SGHNT and CDR2 is YENEEA. The CDR3 is 16 residues long. CDR3 DNA sequence: TGTGCCAGCAGCTTAGTCGCCGGAGGGAGATACAATGAGCAGTTCTTC. The encoded protein is CASSLVAGGRYNEQFF. The whole variable domain, filled in from reference TRBV11-3 and TRBJ2-1, reads EAGVVQSPRYKIIEKKQPVAFWCNPISGHNTLYWYLQNLGQGPELLIRYENEEAVDDSQLPKDRFSAERLKGVDSTLKIQPAELGDSAVYLCASSLVAGGRYNEQFFGPGTRLTVL.

In the case of this clone: Other DNA sequences in the same sample also yield this CDR3. This sequence joins TRBV6-6 and TRBJ2-7; no reliable D call. This CDR3 contains 13 residues. The V gene lost 2 bases and the J gene lost 2 bases, with 7 bases spanning the gap. CDR1 and CDR2 from the germline V gene are MNHNY and SVGAGI (reference sequence). CDR3 amino acids: CASSYGQTYEQYF. The CDR3 DNA reads TGTGCCAGCAGTTACGGGCAAACCTACGAGCAGTACTTC.

The chain employs TRBV18 and TRBJ1-1; D is unresolved. The germline gives CDR1 KGHSH, CDR2 LQKENI. With 3 bases removed from V and 3 bases from J, the gap between germline ends came to 11 bases. CDR3 length: 14 amino acids. The CDR3 loop reads CASSPRAQDTEAFF. The CDR3, as DNA: TGTGCCAGCTCACCCCGGGCTCAGGACACTGAAGCTTTCTTT.

V gene TRBV19 combines with J gene TRBJ1-2; tentative D call: TRBD1 (6 bases). V was pared by 6 bases and J by 4 bases, with 18 bases between. The CDR3 runs 15 residues. Germline lookup yields CDR1 LNHDA and CDR2 SQIVND (reference sequence). CDR3 amino acids: CASSPERGQVYGYTF. The CDR3 nucleotides read TGTGCCAGTAGCCCTGAGAGGGGACAAGTCTATGGCTACACCTTC.

The chain links TRBV27 to TRBJ1-3; D is ambiguous. The V and J ends lost 4 bases and 0 bases respectively, with 7 bases between them. In germline, CDR1 is MNHEY, CDR2 SMNVEV (reference sequence). CDR3 length: 14 residues. The CDR3 loop reads CASSSVDSGNTIYF. DNA of the CDR3: TGTGCCAGCAGTTCTGTAGACTCTGGAAACACCATATATTTT.

V usage is TRBV11-2 and J usage is TRBJ1-2, with TRBD1 as a possible D gene (6 bases). CDR3 length: 13 amino acids. Germline V CDR1 and CDR2: SGHAT, FQNNGV. The V end was cut by 4 bases, the J end by 7 bases, with 13 bases between. The CDR3 DNA reads as TGTGCCAGCAGCTCCCAGGGGATCCGTGGCTACACCTTC. It yields the protein CASSSQGIRGYTF. Full variable domain (outside the CDR3, taken from reference TRBV11-2 and TRBJ1-2): EAGVAQSPRYKIIEKRQSVAFWCNPISGHATLYWYQQILGQGPKLLIQFQNNGVVDDSQLPKDRFSAERLKGVDSTLKIQPAKLEDSAVYLCASSSQGIRGYTFGSGTRLTVV.

The gene calls are TRBV5-1 and TRBJ2-7, with 9 bases aligning to TRBD2. The J segment lost 3 bases and the V segment lost 0 bases, leaving 4 bases of the junction unmatched. The CDR3 runs to 15 residues. CDR1 and CDR2 (germline): SGHRS, YFSETQ. This CDR3 is CASSLGTSVFYEQYF. In DNA form, the CDR3 reads TGCGCCAGCAGCTTGGGGACTAGCGTATTCTACGAGCAGTACTTC.

Comments on this clone: Within the sample, other DNA sequences also encode this same CDR3. The chain joins TRBV6-5 to TRBJ1-5; D uncertain. Between the trimmed V and J ends, which lost 2 bases and 2 bases, there was a span of 4 bases. CDR1 and CDR2 from the germline V gene are MNHEY and SVGAGI. CDR3 size: 13 residues. DNA of the CDR3: TGTGCCAGCAGTTACAGTCGCAATCAGCCCCAGCATTTT. This gives the protein CASSYSRNQPQHF.

J is TRBJ2-3 and V is TRBV6-1; TRBD1 or TRBD2 may be the D gene (5 bases each). From germline, CDR1 is MNHNS and CDR2 SASEGT. The CDR3 is made up of 13 amino acids. V lost 6 bases, J lost 6 bases, and 13 bases lay in between. The CDR3 spells CASRSRDLDTQYF. The CDR3, as DNA: TGTGCCAGCAGGAGCCGGGACCTTGATACGCAGTATTTT.

The V call is TRBV5-1, the J call TRBJ2-1; 8 nucleotides agree with TRBD2. The J segment lost 4 bases and the V segment lost 7 bases, leaving 13 bases of the junction unmatched. Germline V gene lookup returns CDR1 SGHRS and CDR2 YFSETQ. The CDR3 extends over 16 amino acids. The CDR3 DNA reads as TGCGCCAGCTCCATAGGCGGAGTAGCGGGGTACAATGAGCAGTTCTTC. Translation gives CASSIGGVAGYNEQFF.

V gene TRBV7-9 combines with J gene TRBJ2-3, with 11 bases fitting TRBD2. Germline CDR1 is SEHNR and CDR2 is FQNEAQ (reference sequence). The CDR3 consists of 17 residues. The trim removed 2 bases at V and 0 bases at J, leaving 4 bases unmatched. The CDR3 DNA reads TGTGCCAGCAGCTTACTAGCGGGAGGCCCTAGCACAGATACGCAGTATTTT. Translating gives CASSLLAGGPSTDTQYF.

This clone appeared once. The chain employs TRBV5-1 and TRBJ1-1; maybe TRBD1 (6 bases). The CDR3 runs to 15 residues. Germline CDR1 SGHRS, CDR2 YFSETQ. V was shortened by 7 bases and J by 4 bases, with 20 bases between the two germline ends. CDR3 sequence reads: CASLLTGAPGTEAFF. The CDR3, as DNA: TGCGCCAGCTTACTGACGGGGGCGCCGGGCACTGAAGCTTTCTTT.